The source of this T cell receptor (beta chain) is a study of blood T cell repertoires in COVID-19. Looking at the study overall: Some COVID-19 samples were acute and others convalescent; all came from the United States, Italy and Spain.

Authors' methods: Amplified reference gene primers provided the basis for estimating nucleated cell counts. Sequenced by immunoSEQ multiplex PCR; TCRdb stores in-frame clones only, minus some. The V and J calls and clone size were taken over from that table, and D and trimming were inferred from the DNA. The data hold under 400,000 clones, with about 87% observed a single time. CDR3 length: 12 amino acids. Trimming took 8 bases from V and 11 from J, leaving 15 bases between them. Germline assignment: CDR1 SGHTA and CDR2 FQGTGA. The Seattle patients, enrolled during active infection, were followed longitudinally.

Source material: peripheral blood. The TCR originated in a woman between 25 and 40 years old with COVID-19, enrolled during active disease. The rearrangement links TRBV7-3 to TRBJ1-4, with TRBD1 as a possible D gene (6 bases). The DNA for the CDR3 is TGTGCCAGCTCCCCTGGGGGCGGTAAACTGTTTTTT. It encodes CASSPGGGKLFF.